A selection of T cell receptor beta chains follows, all from one sample in a study of blood T cells in healthy people across ages. TCRdb reanalysed the 5' RACE reads using MiXCR and keeps one entry per CDR3 protein. The table records about 1.6 million distinct CDR3 sequences, about 31% of them present only once. The sequencing sample was made of blood. The receptors stem from a woman in her thirties in good health. Each CDR3 is given with its conserved first and last residue. Each record gives: J gene, V gene, D gene, clone size, CDR3 protein, CDR3 DNA. D genes are given only for firm matches. For some rows the clone size is stated as once, few or many, or as a class when expanded; others skip it.

j_call: TRBJ1-2; v_call: TRBV7-2; d_call: TRBD1; clone_size: few; cdr3_aa: CASSLTGTETYGYTF; cdr3_nt: TGTGCCAGCAGCTTAACCGGGACAGAGACCTATGGCTACACCTTC
j_call: TRBJ1-5; v_call: TRBV4-1; d_call: TRBD1; clone_size: .; cdr3_aa: CASSQDAPGQLSRAQHF; cdr3_nt: TGCGCCAGCAGCCAAGATGCCCCGGGACAGCTATCAAGAGCCCAGCATTTT
j_call: TRBJ2-7; v_call: TRBV12-3/TRBV12-4; d_call: .; clone_size: .; cdr3_aa: CASSIGIQYEQYF; cdr3_nt: TGTGCCAGCAGTATTGGGATACAATACGAGCAGTACTTC
j_call: TRBJ1-4; v_call: TRBV3-1; d_call: .; clone_size: .; cdr3_aa: CASSQDRGGSPNEKLFF; cdr3_nt: TGTGCCAGCAGCCAAGATCGTGGGGGATCGCCTAATGAAAAACTGTTTTTT
j_call: TRBJ2-7; v_call: TRBV10-2; d_call: .; clone_size: .; cdr3_aa: CASNPRTEIKRLDEQYF; cdr3_nt: TGCGCCAGCAATCCCCGGACTGAAATAAAGAGGCTGGACGAGCAGTACTTC
j_call: TRBJ1-2; v_call: TRBV29-1; d_call: .; clone_size: many; cdr3_aa: CSVEETYYGYTF; cdr3_nt: TGCAGCGTTGAAGAAACCTACTATGGCTACACCTTC
j_call: TRBJ2-5; v_call: TRBV3-1; d_call: TRBD2; clone_size: many; cdr3_aa: CASSQGLAPQETQYF; cdr3_nt: TGTGCCAGCAGCCAAGGACTAGCGCCACAAGAGACCCAGTACTTC
j_call: TRBJ1-5; v_call: TRBV20-1; d_call: .; clone_size: few; cdr3_aa: CSASSPGAQPQHF; cdr3_nt: TGCAGTGCTAGCTCTCCAGGGGCTCAGCCCCAGCATTTT
j_call: TRBJ2-1; v_call: TRBV20-1; d_call: .; clone_size: few; cdr3_aa: CSARDPSWVDNEQFF; cdr3_nt: TGCAGTGCTAGAGATCCTTCCTGGGTTGACAATGAGCAGTTCTTC
j_call: TRBJ2-3; v_call: TRBV5-1; d_call: .; clone_size: .; cdr3_aa: CASSLEIVTDTQYF; cdr3_nt: TGCGCCAGCAGCTTGGAAATTGTCACAGATACGCAGTATTTT
j_call: TRBJ2-5; v_call: TRBV28; d_call: .; clone_size: few; cdr3_aa: CASSFRELARGSYF; cdr3_nt: TGTGCCAGCAGTTTCCGGGAACTTGCGAGAGGTTCGTACTTC
j_call: TRBJ2-7; v_call: TRBV7-9; d_call: TRBD2; clone_size: .; cdr3_aa: CASSFMGGGPYEQYF; cdr3_nt: TGTGCCAGCAGCTTCATGGGGGGAGGGCCCTACGAGCAGTACTTC
j_call: TRBJ2-7; v_call: TRBV20-1; d_call: TRBD1; clone_size: .; cdr3_aa: CSARGQVFPYEQYF; cdr3_nt: TGCAGTGCCAGGGGACAGGTATTCCCCTACGAGCAGTACTTC
j_call: TRBJ2-7; v_call: TRBV9; d_call: TRBD1; clone_size: .; cdr3_aa: CASGQAPTYEQYF; cdr3_nt: TGTGCCAGCGGACAGGCCCCAACCTACGAGCAGTACTTC
j_call: TRBJ1-2; v_call: TRBV6-1; d_call: .; clone_size: few; cdr3_aa: CASSPRRDGYTF; cdr3_nt: TGTGCCAGCAGTCCCCGGCGTGATGGCTACACCTTC
j_call: TRBJ2-1; v_call: TRBV30; d_call: TRBD2; clone_size: many; cdr3_aa: CAWRPGLAVINEQFF; cdr3_nt: TGTGCCTGGAGGCCTGGACTAGCGGTAATCAATGAGCAGTTCTTC
j_call: TRBJ2-1; v_call: TRBV20-1; d_call: .; clone_size: .; cdr3_aa: CSASRLPEQFF; cdr3_nt: TGCAGTGCTAGTCGGCTACCTGAGCAGTTCTTC
j_call: TRBJ2-7; v_call: TRBV7-9; d_call: .; clone_size: .; cdr3_aa: CASTNKGEGYEQYF; cdr3_nt: TGTGCCAGCACCAATAAGGGGGAAGGATACGAGCAGTACTTC
j_call: TRBJ1-6; v_call: TRBV27; d_call: TRBD1; clone_size: .; cdr3_aa: CASSLRQGRVVSPLHF; cdr3_nt: TGTGCCAGCAGTCTACGACAGGGTCGAGTGGTTTCACCCCTCCACTTT
j_call: TRBJ2-1; v_call: TRBV27; d_call: TRBD1; clone_size: .; cdr3_aa: CASSGRDRGEQFF; cdr3_nt: TGTGCCAGCAGCGGTAGGGACAGGGGTGAGCAGTTCTTC
j_call: TRBJ2-1; v_call: TRBV6-1; d_call: TRBD1; clone_size: .; cdr3_aa: CASRGGQHYNEQFF; cdr3_nt: TGTGCCAGCAGAGGGGGACAGCATTACAATGAGCAGTTCTTC
j_call: TRBJ1-2; v_call: TRBV30; d_call: .; clone_size: few; cdr3_aa: CAWSGSNYGYTF; cdr3_nt: TGTGCCTGGAGTGGGAGTAACTATGGCTACACCTTC
j_call: TRBJ2-5; v_call: TRBV20-1; d_call: .; clone_size: .; cdr3_aa: CSAPPSDPYQETQYF; cdr3_nt: TGCAGTGCCCCTCCTAGCGATCCGTACCAAGAGACCCAGTACTTC
j_call: TRBJ1-2; v_call: TRBV12-3/TRBV12-4; d_call: TRBD1; clone_size: many; cdr3_aa: CASSLTSTGTYGYTF; cdr3_nt: TGTGCCAGCAGTCTAACCTCGACAGGGACGTATGGCTACACCTTC
j_call: TRBJ2-3; v_call: TRBV6-1; d_call: TRBD2; clone_size: .; cdr3_aa: CASSGSFSGRKSDTQYF; cdr3_nt: TGTGCCAGCAGTGGTTCCTTTAGCGGGCGGAAATCAGATACGCAGTATTTT
j_call: TRBJ2-7; v_call: TRBV20-1; d_call: TRBD2; clone_size: many; cdr3_aa: CSALPSGVKRSYEQYF; cdr3_nt: TGCAGTGCTCTTCCTAGCGGGGTAAAGAGGTCCTACGAGCAGTACTTC
j_call: TRBJ1-5; v_call: TRBV28; d_call: .; clone_size: .; cdr3_aa: CASRAGVRGNQPQHF; cdr3_nt: TGTGCCAGCAGGGCAGGGGTGAGGGGCAATCAGCCCCAGCATTTT
j_call: TRBJ2-3; v_call: TRBV11-2; d_call: .; clone_size: few; cdr3_aa: CASSLVSPTYTQYF; cdr3_nt: TGTGCCAGCAGCTTAGTCTCCCCCACTTATACGCAGTATTTT
j_call: TRBJ2-7; v_call: TRBV19; d_call: TRBD1; clone_size: .; cdr3_aa: CASSTDWDRGNYYEQYF; cdr3_nt: TGTGCCAGTAGTACCGATTGGGACAGGGGGAACTACTACGAGCAGTACTTC
j_call: TRBJ1-2; v_call: TRBV4-1; d_call: TRBD1; clone_size: .; cdr3_aa: CASSQVIRQGAGDTF; cdr3_nt: TGCGCCAGCAGCCAAGTCATTAGACAGGGGGCTGGGGACACCTTC
j_call: TRBJ2-7; v_call: TRBV20-1; d_call: TRBD1; clone_size: few; cdr3_aa: CSARTFTGDGDEQYF; cdr3_nt: TGCAGTGCTAGAACATTCACAGGGGATGGGGACGAGCAGTACTTC
j_call: TRBJ2-1; v_call: TRBV27; d_call: TRBD2; clone_size: .; cdr3_aa: CASNTGRAYNEQFF; cdr3_nt: TGTGCCAGCAACACGGGGAGGGCATACAATGAGCAGTTCTTC
j_call: TRBJ1-2; v_call: TRBV4-1; d_call: TRBD1; clone_size: many; cdr3_aa: CASSQDNRGGYTF; cdr3_nt: TGCGCCAGCAGCCAAGACAACAGGGGTGGCTACACCTTC
j_call: TRBJ1-1; v_call: TRBV5-1; d_call: TRBD1; clone_size: .; cdr3_aa: CASTSTGPYAFF; cdr3_nt: TGCGCCAGCACTTCGACAGGGCCGTACGCTTTCTTT
j_call: TRBJ2-1; v_call: TRBV20-1; d_call: .; clone_size: many; cdr3_aa: CSAPSGRGYNEQFF; cdr3_nt: TGCAGTGCCCCAAGTGGTCGGGGGTACAATGAGCAGTTCTTC
j_call: TRBJ2-1; v_call: TRBV27; d_call: TRBD2; clone_size: .; cdr3_aa: CASSLVGGPATEQFF; cdr3_nt: TGTGCCAGCAGTTTGGTGGGAGGGCCGGCAACTGAGCAGTTCTTC
j_call: TRBJ2-1; v_call: TRBV20-1; d_call: .; clone_size: .; cdr3_aa: CSARDPRGGSGEQFF; cdr3_nt: TGCAGTGCTAGAGATCCCAGGGGGGGCTCGGGTGAGCAGTTCTTC